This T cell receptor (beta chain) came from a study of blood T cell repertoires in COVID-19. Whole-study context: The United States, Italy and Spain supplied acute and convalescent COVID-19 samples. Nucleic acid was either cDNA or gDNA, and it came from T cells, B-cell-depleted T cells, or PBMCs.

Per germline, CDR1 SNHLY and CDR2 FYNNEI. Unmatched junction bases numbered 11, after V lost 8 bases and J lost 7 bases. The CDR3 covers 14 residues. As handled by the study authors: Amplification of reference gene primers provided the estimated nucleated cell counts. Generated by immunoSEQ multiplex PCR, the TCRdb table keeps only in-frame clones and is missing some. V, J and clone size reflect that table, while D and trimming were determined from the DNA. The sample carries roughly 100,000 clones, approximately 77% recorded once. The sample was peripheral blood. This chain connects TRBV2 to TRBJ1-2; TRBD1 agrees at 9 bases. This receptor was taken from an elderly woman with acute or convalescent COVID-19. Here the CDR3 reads CASLEGTGNTGYTF. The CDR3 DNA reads TGTGCCAGCCTTGAGGGGACAGGGAATACTGGCTACACCTTC.